This TCR beta chain was identified during a study of cytomegalovirus exposure and HLA in healthy donors. The CDR3 contains 16 residues. Between the trimmed V and J ends, which lost 0 bases and 2 bases, there was a span of 11 bases. CDR1 SGHRS and CDR2 YFSETQ come from the germline V gene. This PCR relied on a set of 60 Vbeta primers and 13 Jbeta primers. Generated by immunoSEQ multiplex PCR, the TCRdb table keeps only in-frame clones and is missing some. The sample records 150,000 or so clones, around 82% being singletons. Findings and caveats of the study: Cytomegalovirus-associated status was assigned to roughly 160 TCR beta chains.

A word on this clone: Antigen: not known.

This TCR was recovered from a man aged 50 or older in good health and CMV-seronegative. The V gene is TRBV5-1, the J gene TRBJ2-2; no firm D call. Source material: PBMCs. CDR3 in amino acids: CASSLASQLNTGELFF. The CDR3 region has the DNA TGCGCCAGCAGCTTGGCCTCACAGCTAAACACCGGGGAGCTGTTTTTT.